These 23 T cell receptor beta chains came from one sample sequenced in a study of early T cells in non-severe SARS-CoV-2 infection. TCRdb re-analysed the 5' RACE reads in MiXCR, keeping a single row per CDR3 protein. The sample includes some 80,000 distinct CDR3 sequences, over 4% of them seen just once. Material: whole blood, obtained at baseline. These receptors came from an adult who was a healthcare worker with PCR-confirmed SARS-CoV-2 infection or an uninfected control (not recorded which).

This clonotype was detected many times. The chain employs TRBV11-2 and TRBJ1-3, with D perhaps TRBD1 (5 bases). Germline V gene sequence: CDR1 SGHAT, CDR2 FQNNGV. V lost 3 bases to trimming and J lost 0 bases, with 15 bases between them. The CDR3 is 17 amino acids. The chain's CDR3 is CASSFGAGLSSGNTIYF. The CDR3 DNA follows: TGTGCCAGCAGCTTTGGGGCAGGACTCAGCTCTGGAAACACCATATATTTT.

This chain links TRBV30 with TRBJ2-3; 8 bases line up with TRBD1. The CDR3 runs 14 residues. V shed 4 bases, J shed 3 bases, and the junction held 6 bases outside the gene matches. Germline V lookup: CDR1 GTSNPN, CDR2 SVGIG (reference sequence). The CDR3 nucleotides are TGTGCCTGGACAGGGACAGGAGGAACAGATACGCAGTATTTT. This translates into CAWTGTGGTDTQYF.

The genes are TRBV19 and TRBJ2-7; 8 bases map to TRBD1. Germline V lookup: CDR1 LNHDA, CDR2 SQIVND (reference sequence). The V gene end was trimmed by 6 bases and the J gene end by 3 bases; junction bases not matched to a gene: 7. The CDR3 length is 14 residues. CDR3 loop: CASRPQGAFYEQYF. The DNA of the CDR3 is TGTGCCAGTAGACCCCAGGGGGCTTTCTACGAGCAGTACTTC.

This clonotype appeared a few times. V gene TRBV12-3 or TRBV12-4 combines with J gene TRBJ2-7; a possible D gene is TRBD2 (6 bases). The CDR3 consists of 15 residues. The germline V and J ends were trimmed by 3 bases and 0 bases, with 12 bases remaining between them. CDR3 region: CASSFNSGSSYEQYF. The CDR3 bases are TGTGCCAGCAGTTTCAATAGCGGAAGCTCCTACGAGCAGTACTTC.

This clonotype was recorded a few times. The genes are TRBV7-6 and TRBJ2-5; D is unclear. The V and J ends lost 1 base and 1 base respectively, with 10 bases between them. Germline CDR1 SGHVS, CDR2 FNYEAQ. CDR3 size: 15 residues. In DNA, the CDR3 is TGTGCCAGCAGCTTAGACGGTACCCTCCAAGAGACCCAGTACTTC. It specifies CASSLDGTLQETQYF.

This clonotype was recorded at least ten times. The chain employs TRBV5-1 and TRBJ2-5, with 11 bases identical to TRBD1. V lost 4 bases to trimming and J lost 0 bases; unmatched junction nucleotides: 8. The CDR3 extends over 17 amino acids. CDR1 and CDR2 from the germline V gene are SGHRS and YFSETQ. The CDR3 nucleotides read TGCGCCAGCAGCCCTACTAGGGACAGGGGGTACCAAGAGACCCAGTACTTC. It translates to CASSPTRDRGYQETQYF.

This clonotype was seen a handful of times. This sequence joins TRBV6-6 and TRBJ1-1; TRBD1 aligns across 7 bases. The CDR3 sequence is 14 residues long. Germline CDR1 is MNHNY and CDR2 is SVGAGI (reference sequence). Trimming at V came to 6 bases and at J to 1 base, leaving 5 bases not matched to a gene. The DNA of the CDR3 is TGTGCCAGCAGCCCAGACAGGGCGAACACTGAAGCTTTCTTT. It codes for CASSPDRANTEAFF.

This clonotype was observed at least ten times. The chain couples TRBV20-1 to TRBJ1-2; D is ambiguous. Between the trimmed V and J ends, which lost 6 bases and 1 base, there was a span of 15 bases. Looked up from germline, CDR1 is DFQATT and CDR2 is SNEGSKA (reference sequence). This CDR3 region has 14 residues. In nucleotides, the CDR3 is TGCAGTGCCAGTGAACTGACGAGTAACTATGGCTACACCTTC. Protein product: CSASELTSNYGYTF.

The chain employs TRBV5-5 and TRBJ1-6, with 10 nucleotides matching TRBD1. Germline V lookup: CDR1 SGHKS, CDR2 YYEKEE (reference sequence). V trimming: 3 bases; J trimming: 14 bases; junction bases outside the gene matches: 8. This CDR3 spans 14 amino acids. CDR3 loop: CASSSRDRGSALHF. DNA for the CDR3: TGTGCCAGCAGCTCCAGGGACAGGGGATCGGCCCTCCACTTT.

This clonotype is classed as medium-sized. This chain links TRBV6-5 with TRBJ1-2; D is possibly TRBD1 (5 bases). The V end lost 0 bases, the J end lost 6 bases, and 11 bases lay between the germline ends. The germline V gene has CDR1 MNHEY and CDR2 SVGAGI. This CDR3 is built from 14 residues. CDR3 residues: CASSYSYGHDGYTF. The CDR3 DNA sequence: TGTGCCAGCAGTTACTCTTACGGACACGATGGCTACACCTTC.

At least ten counts were recorded for this clonotype. The rearrangement links TRBV20-1 to TRBJ2-7; 12 nucleotides agree with TRBD2. Germline V gene lookup returns CDR1 DFQATT and CDR2 SNEGSKA (reference sequence). J lost 6 bases, V lost 6 bases, and 6 bases had no gene match. The CDR3 spans 13 residues. Written as DNA, the CDR3 is TGCAGTGCCGATTTGGGACTAGCGGGCGAGCAGTACTTC. This sequence encodes CSADLGLAGEQYF.

This clonotype appeared many times. This chain uses TRBV30 with TRBJ2-2; 8 nucleotides align to TRBD1. This CDR3 has 14 amino acids. CDR1 GTSNPN and CDR2 SVGIG come from the germline V gene (reference sequence). The V gene end was trimmed by 1 base and the J gene end by 3 bases; junction bases not matched to a gene: 1. In DNA form, the CDR3 reads TGTGCCTGGAGTGCGGACAGGGACACCGGGGAGCTGTTTTTT. Encoded protein: CAWSADRDTGELFF.

This clonotype has a handful of counts. This chain joins TRBV12-5 and TRBJ2-1, with 7 bases identical to TRBD2. Per the germline V gene, CDR1 is LGHNT and CDR2 is FRNRAP. Trimming took 3 bases from V and 3 from J; bases not matched to a gene: 2. The CDR3 covers 14 residues. This CDR3 is CASGFWDYYNEQFF. CDR3 coding DNA: TGTGCTAGTGGTTTTTGGGACTACTACAATGAGCAGTTCTTC.

This clonotype was seen repeatedly, ten times or more. The CDR3 DNA reads TGTGCCAGCAGTAGGACTAGCGGGGCCTACAATGAGCAGTTCTTC. Its protein is CASSRTSGAYNEQFF. This chain connects TRBV6-5 to TRBJ2-1; 12 nucleotides align to TRBD2. V gave up 5 bases and J gave up 2 bases; unmatched junction bases: 1. This CDR3 has 15 amino acids. CDR1 is MNHEY and CDR2 is SVGAGI in the germline V gene.

V and J are TRBV20-1 and TRBJ1-2; a weak D match, TRBD1 (5 bases). The CDR3 length is 11 residues. Trimming cost V 5 bases and J 7 bases, with 11 bases left between them. CDR1 is DFQATT and CDR2 is SNEGSKA in the germline V gene (reference sequence). CDR3 nucleotide sequence: TGCAGTGCTGAGATGGGGCCTGGCTACACCTTC. This gives the protein CSAEMGPGYTF.

CDR3 residues: CSVAPRTSGRGLPSPPYEQYF. The CDR3 DNA sequence: TGCAGCGTGGCACCCCGGACTAGCGGGAGGGGGCTTCCCTCACCTCCTTACGAGCAGTACTTC. This rearrangement joins TRBV29-1 to TRBJ2-7; the match to TRBD2 covers 15 bases. In germline, CDR1 is SQVTM, CDR2 ANQGSEA. The CDR3 contains 21 residues. The trim removed 6 bases at V and 4 bases at J, leaving 25 bases unmatched.

This clonotype has just a few counts. The chain employs TRBV9 and TRBJ2-3; a possible D gene is TRBD1 (6 bases). V was cut by 0 bases and J by 0 bases, with 23 bases left in between. This CDR3 comprises 20 residues. Germline CDR1 and CDR2: SGDLS and YYNGEE. DNA of the CDR3: TGTGCCAGCAGCGTAGATCAGGGGTCGTATTCTATTTTTAGCACAGATACGCAGTATTTT. This gives the protein CASSVDQGSYSIFSTDTQYF. The full variable domain, completed using reference TRBV9 and TRBJ2-3, is DSGVTQTPKHLITATGQRVTLRCSPRSGDLSVYWYQQSLDQGLQFLIQYYNGEERAKGNILERFSAQQFPDLHSELNLSSLELGDSALYFCASSVDQGSYSIFSTDTQYFGPGTRLTVL.

The chain employs TRBV12-3 or TRBV12-4 and TRBJ1-1; maybe TRBD1 (5 bases). Trimming took 2 bases from V and 1 from J, leaving 11 bases between them. CDR3 length equals 15 residues. The CDR3 here is CASSLRSGTNTEAFF. For the CDR3, the DNA is TGTGCCAGCAGTTTAAGGTCAGGGACGAACACTGAAGCTTTCTTT.

This clonotype was counted between two and nine times. CDR3 in amino acids: CASSSLALIIPGELFF. In DNA form, the CDR3 reads TGTGCCAGCAGCTCCTTAGCCTTAATAATCCCCGGGGAGCTGTTTTTT. The chain has TRBV11-2 and TRBJ2-2; D is ambiguous. The germline V gene encodes CDR1 SGHAT and CDR2 FQNNGV. The CDR3 loop spans 16 amino acids. The V end lost 4 bases, the J end lost 6 bases, and 18 bases lay between the germline ends.

This clonotype was found a few times. The chain joins TRBV20-1 to TRBJ2-3, with 7 bases identical to TRBD1. Germline-derived CDR1 and CDR2 are DFQATT and SNEGSKA (reference sequence). This CDR3 comprises 13 residues. J gave up 4 bases and V 6 bases, and 7 bases lay outside the gene matches. The CDR3 DNA reads TGCAGTGCCTCCGAGGGGGCGGCAGATACGCAGTATTTT. It encodes CSASEGAADTQYF.

This clonotype occurred a few times. The chain recombines TRBV6-9 with TRBJ2-2; the D call may be TRBD1 or TRBD2 (5 bases each). There are 20 residues in the CDR3. V was pared by 6 bases and J by 0 bases, with 26 bases between. CDR1 and CDR2 (germline): MNHGY, SVAAGI. The CDR3 nucleotides read TGTGCCAGCAGAGAACGAACAGGAGGTGCCCACAGAACGAACACCGGGGAGCTGTTTTTT. The encoded protein is CASRERTGGAHRTNTGELFF.

Details on this clonotype: A much larger clone lies one base from this, so it may be a read error. V is TRBV6-5 and J is TRBJ2-7, with D perhaps given as TRBD1 or TRBD2 (7 bases each). V was clipped by 8 bases and J by 6 bases, with 17 bases between them. CDR1 is MNHEY and CDR2 is SVGAGI in the germline V gene. CDR3 length: 13 amino acids. CDR3 protein: CASGRGQGSEQYF. DNA for the CDR3: TGTGCCAGCGGGAGGGGGCAGGGGAGCGAGCAGTACTTC.

This clonotype showed up many times. The J gene is TRBJ2-7, the V gene TRBV5-6; no definite D call. Trimming took 1 base from V and 5 from J, leaving 4 bases between them. CDR3 length: 11 amino acids. From germline, CDR1 is SGHDT and CDR2 YYEEEE. In nucleotides, the CDR3 is TGTGCCAGCAGCTTGACCCACGAGCAGTACTTC. Translating gives CASSLTHEQYF.